The T cell receptor (beta chain) under discussion was sequenced for a study of T cell repertoires in cytomegalovirus infection. Study information: In public TCR beta signatures, there were indications of both CMV infection and matching HLA type. Points from the study as a whole: Carriage of CMV together with the relevant HLA was identifiable through cumulative public TCR beta family frequency. HLA-C-restricted CMV-specific TCR beta clonotypes were dominant in the ex vivo response.

This clonotype was counted a few times. Its specificity is unknown. MiXCR was run by TCRdb on the reads, yielding one entry per CDR3 protein. The data show 200,000 to 300,000 distinct CDR3 sequences, with 8% to 9.5% seen just once and approximately 16% held by the top ten. The J segment lost 0 bases and the V segment lost 1 base, leaving 2 bases of the junction unmatched. Germline values: CDR1 SQVTM, CDR2 ANQGSEA. The CDR3 consists of 15 residues. The sequenced material came from PBMCs. The TCR originated in a human donor in good health (CMV status not recorded). Some clones in this sample may be carry-over from other donors' samples. This chain connects TRBV29-1 to TRBJ2-4; TRBD2 matches at 8 bases. The CDR3 nucleotides are TGCAGCGTTGAAGTAGCGGGGTCAGCCAAAAACATTCAGTACTTC. It yields the protein CSVEVAGSAKNIQYF.